One and the same sample provided the 23 T cell receptor beta chains below, sequenced in a study of cytomegalovirus exposure and HLA in healthy donors. PCR primers comprised 60 Vbeta and 13 Jbeta primers. The protocol was immunoSEQ multiplex PCR, while the TCRdb copy is restricted to in-frame clones and leaves out a portion. Of some 180,000 clones listed, 65% to 80% are singletons. Sequences were obtained from PBMCs. All receptors derive from a woman in her twenties or thirties in good health and CMV-seropositive.

The V gene is TRBV9, the J gene TRBJ1-4; no definite D call. The CDR3 sequence is 14 residues long. V shed 1 base and J shed 8 bases, with 12 bases lying between them. Germline assignment: CDR1 SGDLS and CDR2 YYNGEE. The DNA of the CDR3 is TGTGCCAGCAGCGTACCGTCTCCCGAGGAAAAACTGTTTTTT. Its translation is CASSVPSPEEKLFF.

The CDR3: CASSFLLTGGENIQYF. DNA of the CDR3: TGCGCCAGCAGCTTTTTGCTGACAGGGGGCGAAAACATTCAGTACTTC. This chain uses TRBV5-1 with TRBJ2-4; 10 bases are a match to TRBD1. The junction had 7 bases not matched to a gene; V was cut back by 2 bases and J by 5 bases. The CDR3 extends over 16 amino acids. Germline V gene data show CDR1 as SGHRS and CDR2 as YFSETQ.

The V gene is TRBV7-8, the J gene TRBJ2-7; TRBD2 matches 10 bases. With 5 bases clipped from V and 5 bases from J, the junction kept 9 bases outside the gene matches. Looked up from germline, CDR1 is SGHVS and CDR2 is FQNEAQ. The CDR3 spans 15 residues. The CDR3 region has the DNA TGTGCCAGCAGCCTTGGAGCGGGGGGGCCCCACGAGCAGTACTTC. It translates to CASSLGAGGPHEQYF.

The CDR3 DNA reads TGTGCCAGCAGCTTTGGGGACAGGGGGCTCAATCAGCCCCAGCATTTT. Its protein is CASSFGDRGLNQPQHF. The V and J genes are TRBV7-9 and TRBJ1-5; 12 nucleotides align to TRBD1. In germline, CDR1 is SEHNR, CDR2 FQNEAQ (reference sequence). The V and J ends lost 3 bases and 3 bases, in that order; junction bases with no gene match: 3. The CDR3 loop spans 16 amino acids. The variable domain in full, completed from reference TRBV7-9 and TRBJ1-5, reads DTGVSQNPRHKITKRGQNVTFRCDPISEHNRLYWYRQTLGQGPEFLTYFQNEAQLEKSRLLSDRFSAERPKGSFSTLEIQRTEQGDSAMYLCASSFGDRGLNQPQHFGDGTRLSIL.

The chain recombines TRBV9 with TRBJ1-2, with 9 bases lining up with TRBD1. The V gene's germline CDR1 is SGDLS and CDR2 YYNGEE. This CDR3 has 15 residues. The V segment lost 4 bases and the J segment 5 bases; nucleotides outside the gene matches: 9. The CDR3 nucleotides read TGTGCCAGCAGCTTCGACAGGGGGTATCGGTATGGCTACACCTTC. As protein: CASSFDRGYRYGYTF.

This sequence joins TRBV29-1 and TRBJ2-4; TRBD2 might be the D (6 bases). Looked up from germline, CDR1 is SQVTM and CDR2 is ANQGSEA. V lost 4 bases and J 0 bases, leaving 10 bases between the germline ends. The CDR3 extends over 14 amino acids. This CDR3 reads CSVVAGLAKNIQYF. As DNA, the CDR3 is TGCAGCGTTGTGGCGGGACTAGCCAAAAACATTCAGTACTTC.

The CDR3 nucleotides read TGCGCCAGCAGCCTCCGTCAGGGTGCAAACTCCTACGAGCAGTACTTC. This sequence encodes CASSLRQGANSYEQYF. The chain is built from TRBV4-1 and TRBJ2-7; D might be TRBD1 (5 bases). Germline loops: CDR1 MGHRA, CDR2 YSYEKL. Trimming took 4 bases from V and 0 from J, leaving 16 bases between them. This CDR3 comprises 16 residues.

V and J are TRBV7-2 and TRBJ2-7; 12 nucleotides agree with TRBD2. The CDR3 runs to 17 residues. With V trimmed by 6 bases and J by 3 bases, 12 bases remained unmatched. Germline CDR1 SGHTA, CDR2 FQGNSA. The CDR3 coding sequence is TGTGCCAGCAGTGCACTAGCGGGAGGCCGCTCCTTCTACGAGCAGTACTTC. Protein: CASSALAGGRSFYEQYF.

V gene TRBV5-4 combines with J gene TRBJ1-4, with D possibly matching TRBD1 (6 bases). Between the trimmed V and J ends, which lost 1 base and 7 bases, there was a span of 11 bases. The CDR3 runs to 14 residues. The V gene's germline CDR1 is SGHNT and CDR2 YYREEE (reference sequence). The DNA for the CDR3 is TGTGCCAGCAGCTTGAGGGGGTTGGGTGAAAAACTGTTTTTT. As protein: CASSLRGLGEKLFF.

The CDR3 DNA reads TGCGCCAGCAGCCAAGTGCCACGAGGCTCTGGCTACACCTTC. Amino acids: CASSQVPRGSGYTF. This chain joins TRBV4-1 and TRBJ1-2, with unresolved D. The CDR3 loop spans 14 amino acids. V was cut by 1 base and J by 7 bases, with 13 bases left in between. Germline CDR1 and CDR2: MGHRA and YSYEKL.

The genes are TRBV29-1 and TRBJ1-1; 7 bases are a match to TRBD1. Germline trimming cut 7 bases from V and 1 base from J; bases unmatched to any gene: 6. The CDR3 consists of 13 residues. Germline-derived CDR1 and CDR2 are SQVTM and ANQGSEA. CDR3 in amino acids: CSGSRGENTEAFF. The CDR3 DNA is TGCAGCGGATCCAGGGGGGAGAACACTGAAGCTTTCTTT.

The chain joins TRBV5-1 to TRBJ2-1, with 7 bases fitting TRBD1. Trimming took 0 bases from V and 4 from J; bases not matched to a gene: 1. The length of the CDR3 is 14 residues. Germline V CDR1 and CDR2: SGHRS, YFSETQ. This chain's CDR3 is CASSLAGQYNEQFF. In DNA form, the CDR3 reads TGCGCCAGCAGCTTGGCGGGACAGTACAATGAGCAGTTCTTC.

The V call is TRBV4-3, the J call TRBJ1-5; D remains unclear. In germline, CDR1 is LGHNA, CDR2 YSLEER. Trimming cost V 1 base and J 0 bases, with 10 bases left between them. This CDR3 is 16 amino acids long. The CDR3 DNA reads as TGCGCCAGCAGCCAAGTGTGGCAGTATAGCAATCAGCCCCAGCATTTT. It encodes CASSQVWQYSNQPQHF.

The chain uses TRBV11-3 and TRBJ2-7; TRBD1 matches 12 bases. After removal of 5 bases from V and 4 bases from J, the junction contained 9 bases not matched to a gene. There are 16 residues in the CDR3. The germline gives CDR1 SGHNT, CDR2 YENEEA. CDR3 protein: CASSLFRDRGLYEQYF. In DNA, the CDR3 is TGTGCCAGCAGCCTATTCAGGGACAGGGGGCTGTACGAGCAGTACTTC.

The chain uses TRBV5-4 and TRBJ2-3, with 11 nucleotides matching TRBD2. CDR1 is SGHNT, CDR2 YYREEE, per germline (reference sequence). This CDR3 region has 15 residues. V shed 4 bases, J shed 6 bases, and the junction held 7 bases outside the gene matches. The CDR3 DNA reads as TGTGCCAGCAGCATGACTAGCGGGAATCTCGATACGCAGTATTTT. Encoded protein: CASSMTSGNLDTQYF.

This chain uses TRBV18 with TRBJ2-6, with D tentatively TRBD1 (5 bases). Trimming left V 5 bases short and J 1 base short, with 9 bases between. This CDR3 spans 15 amino acids. CDR1 is KGHSH and CDR2 is LQKENI in the germline V gene. The CDR3 DNA sequence: TGTGCCAGCTCAAACAGGCAGTCTGGGGCCAACGTCCTGACTTTC. As protein: CASSNRQSGANVLTF.

The CDR3 sequence is CASRQLCDEQFF. Written as DNA, the CDR3 is TGTGCCAGTAGACAGTTATGCGATGAGCAGTTCTTC. V and J are TRBV19 and TRBJ2-1; unclear D gene. The germline V gene encodes CDR1 LNHDA and CDR2 SQIVND (reference sequence). CDR3 length: 12 amino acids. V was shortened by 6 bases and J by 8 bases, with 11 bases between the two germline ends.

J is TRBJ1-4 and V is TRBV4-1; 9 nucleotides line up with TRBD1. The CDR3 has 15 residues. Germline V gives CDR1 MGHRA, CDR2 YSYEKL. V gave up 4 bases and J gave up 6 bases; unmatched junction bases: 6. CDR3 in amino acids: CASSPVWDRDEKLFF. The CDR3 coding sequence is TGCGCCAGCAGCCCTGTTTGGGACAGGGATGAAAAACTGTTTTTT.

This clone was picked up a small number of times. The chain combines TRBV19 with TRBJ2-2, with 7 bases matching TRBD1. The CDR3 totals 13 residues. J lost 7 bases, V lost 7 bases, and 6 bases had no gene match. From germline, CDR1 is LNHDA and CDR2 SQIVND (reference sequence). The CDR3 sequence: CASNPTGFGELFF. CDR3 nucleotide sequence: TGTGCCAGTAACCCGACAGGGTTCGGGGAGCTGTTTTTT.

The chain is built from TRBV14 and TRBJ2-7, with D perhaps matching TRBD1 (5 bases). The CDR3 spans 16 residues. Germline assignment: CDR1 SGHDN and CDR2 FVKESK. The germline V and J ends were trimmed by 4 bases and 1 base, with 17 bases remaining between them. CDR3 DNA: TGTGCCAGCAGCCCCCTCCAGGGTGGATTATCCTACGAGCAGTACTTC. This sequence encodes CASSPLQGGLSYEQYF.

This chain uses TRBV6-5 with TRBJ1-2, with a tentative D call TRBD1 (5 bases). The CDR3 contains 11 residues. Trimming shortened V by 3 bases and J by 9 bases, and 8 bases separated the two germline ends. The germline gives CDR1 MNHEY, CDR2 SVGAGI. The CDR3 reads CASSYRGRYTF. CDR3 nucleotides: TGTGCCAGCAGTTATAGGGGCCGCTACACCTTC.

The gene calls are TRBV7-2 and TRBJ2-3, with 7 bases that match TRBD1. The V segment lost 0 bases and the J segment 7 bases; nucleotides outside the gene matches: 13. CDR1 and CDR2 (germline): SGHTA, FQGNSA. CDR3 length: 17 amino acids. In DNA, the CDR3 is TGTGCCAGCAGCTTAGCGCCAACAGGGGCTAAGGCTTATACGCAGTATTTT. It specifies CASSLAPTGAKAYTQYF.

V is TRBV19 and J is TRBJ2-7; 8 nucleotides align to TRBD2. Trimming took 8 bases from V and 0 from J; bases not matched to a gene: 6. CDR3 length equals 14 residues. Germline CDR1 reads LNHDA; CDR2 reads SQIVND (reference sequence). The CDR3 protein is CASGTTSGSYEQYF. The CDR3 coding sequence is TGTGCCAGTGGCACCACTAGCGGCTCCTACGAGCAGTACTTC. Looking up the rest from reference TRBV19 and TRBJ2-7 gives the full variable domain: DGGITQSPKYLFRKEGQNVTLSCEQNLNHDAMYWYRQDPGQGLRLIYYSQIVNDFQKGDIAEGYSVSREKKESFPLTVTSAQKNPTAFYLCASGTTSGSYEQYFGPGTRLTVT.